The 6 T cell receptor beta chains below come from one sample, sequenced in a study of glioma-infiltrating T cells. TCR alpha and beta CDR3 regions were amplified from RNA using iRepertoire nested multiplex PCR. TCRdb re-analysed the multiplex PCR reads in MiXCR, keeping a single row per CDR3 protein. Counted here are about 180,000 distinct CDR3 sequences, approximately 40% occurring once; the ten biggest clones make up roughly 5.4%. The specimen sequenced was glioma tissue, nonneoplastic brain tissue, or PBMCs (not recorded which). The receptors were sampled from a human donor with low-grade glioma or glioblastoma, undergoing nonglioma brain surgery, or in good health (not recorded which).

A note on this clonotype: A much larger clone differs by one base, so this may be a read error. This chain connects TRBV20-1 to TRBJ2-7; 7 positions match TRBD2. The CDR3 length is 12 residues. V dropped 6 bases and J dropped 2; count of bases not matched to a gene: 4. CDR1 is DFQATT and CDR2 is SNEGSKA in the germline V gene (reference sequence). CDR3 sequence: CSALADPYEQYF. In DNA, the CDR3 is TGCAGTGCCCTAGCGGATCCCTACGAGCAGTACTTC.

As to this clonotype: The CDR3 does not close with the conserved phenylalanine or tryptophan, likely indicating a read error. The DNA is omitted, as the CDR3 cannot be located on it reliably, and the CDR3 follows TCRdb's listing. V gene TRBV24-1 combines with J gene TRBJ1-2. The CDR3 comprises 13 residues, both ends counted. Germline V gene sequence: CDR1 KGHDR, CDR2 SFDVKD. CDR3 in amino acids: CATSDGSYYGYNS.

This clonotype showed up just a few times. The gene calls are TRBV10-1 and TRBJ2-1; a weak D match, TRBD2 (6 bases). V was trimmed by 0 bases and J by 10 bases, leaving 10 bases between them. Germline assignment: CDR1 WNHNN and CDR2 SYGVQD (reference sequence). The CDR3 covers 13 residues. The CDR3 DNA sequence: TGCGCCAGCAGTGAGTCGGACCGGGGGGAGCAGTTCTTC. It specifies CASSESDRGEQFF.

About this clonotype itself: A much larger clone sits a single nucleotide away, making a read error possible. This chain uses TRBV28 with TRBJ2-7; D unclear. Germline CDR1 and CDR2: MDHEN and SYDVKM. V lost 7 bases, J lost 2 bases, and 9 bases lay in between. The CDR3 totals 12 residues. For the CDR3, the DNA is TGTGCCAGCATGTTAAATACCTACGAGCAGTACTTC. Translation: CASMLNTYEQYF.

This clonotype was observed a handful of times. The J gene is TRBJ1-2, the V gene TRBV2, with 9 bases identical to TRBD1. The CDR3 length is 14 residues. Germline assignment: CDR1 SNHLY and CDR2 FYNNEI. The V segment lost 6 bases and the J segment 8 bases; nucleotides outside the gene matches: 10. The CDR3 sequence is CASSVTGGAGGYTF. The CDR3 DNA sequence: TGTGCCAGCAGCGTTACAGGGGGCGCGGGGGGCTACACCTTC.

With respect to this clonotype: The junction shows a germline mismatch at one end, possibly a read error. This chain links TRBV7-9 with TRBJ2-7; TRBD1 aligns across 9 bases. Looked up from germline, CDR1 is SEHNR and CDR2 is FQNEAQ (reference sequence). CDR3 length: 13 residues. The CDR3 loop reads CATGDRATYGQYF. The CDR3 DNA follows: TGTGCCACCGGGGACAGGGCTACCTACGGGCAGTACTTC.